Sequencing of this T cell receptor (beta chain) was carried out in a study of blood T cell repertoires in COVID-19. The overall study: The origin of the acute and convalescent COVID-19 samples was the United States, Italy and Spain. Sources were T cells, B-cell-depleted T cells, or PBMCs; the material itself was cDNA or gDNA.

Patients of the Seattle cohort, enrolled during active infection, were followed longitudinally. Original handling: Nucleated cell counts were estimated from reference gene primer amplification. This table comes from immunoSEQ multiplex PCR, and its TCRdb copy is limited to in-frame clones, with some not included. That table gives V, J and clone size, and the DNA gave D and trimming. Here the sample spans about 160,000 clones, 70% to 85% being singletons. This clonotype was sampled from a woman aged 40 to 50 with COVID-19, enrolled during active disease. The sequenced material came from peripheral blood.

Written as DNA, the CDR3 is TGTGCCAGCAGCTTGGGGACTAGCAGAGACGAGCAGTACTTC. Translated: CASSLGTSRDEQYF. The chain is built from TRBV7-3 and TRBJ2-7; 9 bases fit TRBD2. Germline CDR1 SGHTA, CDR2 FQGTGA. The J segment lost 5 bases and the V segment lost 3 bases, leaving 5 bases of the junction unmatched. The length of the CDR3 is 14 residues.